The TCR beta chain described here comes from a study of patients and donors after allogeneic stem cell transplantation (dated by TCRdb to the early 2020s). This clonotype has more than one count but fewer than ten. Its cognate antigen has yet to be identified. Base qualities are missing; no much larger clone stands one base away. To prepare the library, RT-PCR was applied. Sequenced using a NextSeq 550. The public sequencing data were trimmed at Q25 with fastp and processed into clonotypes with MiXCR by TCRdb, which kept only in-frame beta chains. When rows share a CDR3 protein, they turn into one entry using the most common DNA and genes. In all, the sample holds about 960,000 distinct CDR3 sequences, and about 20% of those were seen once. Of the sample, around 6% is held by the ten largest clones. Inclusive of the bounding cysteine and phenylalanine, the CDR3 is 18 residues long. Here the CDR3 DNA is all that survives: 54 bases in frame from base 1. The germline V and J ends show losses of 5 bases and 4 bases respectively, and no gene match explains 14 bases of the junction.

This chain joins TRBV12-3 or TRBV12-4 to TRBJ2-2; TRBD1 fits 9 bases in the junction. Specimen: blood, either unsorted or a sorted T cell fraction (not recorded which). This TCR was recovered from a human donor who was either an allogeneic HSCT recipient or a stem cell or donor lymphocyte infusion donor (not recorded which). It is not recorded whose cells these are; they may come from a transplant donor. The CDR3 corresponds to CASSRPGTGIGATGELFF. The nucleotide sequence reads TGTGCCAGCAGTCGTCCCGGGACAGGGATCGGCGCCACCGGGGAGCTGTTTTTT.